One sample yielded the 30 T cell receptor beta chains listed below, sequenced in a study of T cell repertoires in cytomegalovirus infection. TCRdb itself ran the reads through MiXCR, one entry per CDR3 protein. Here the sample spans about 360,000 distinct CDR3 sequences, less than 20% being singletons. The sequenced sample consisted of PBMCs. These receptor sequences come from a human donor in good health (CMV status not recorded). Some clones in this sample may be carry-over from other donors' samples.

V gene TRBV20-1 combines with J gene TRBJ2-1, with no clear D. Per the germline V gene, CDR1 is DFQATT and CDR2 is SNEGSKA (reference sequence). With 6 bases removed from V and 6 bases from J, the gap between germline ends came to 9 bases. This CDR3 contains 11 residues. The CDR3 loop is CSASPRNEQFF. CDR3 bases: TGCAGTGCCAGCCCCCGCAATGAGCAGTTCTTC.

The CDR3 sequence: CASSLGAAETYEQYF. CDR3 DNA: TGTGCCAGCAGCTTAGGTGCGGCGGAAACCTACGAGCAGTACTTC. The rearrangement uses TRBV7-9 and TRBJ2-7; D ambiguous. This CDR3 is built from 15 residues. V lost 1 base to trimming and J lost 2 bases, with 12 bases between them. The V gene's germline CDR1 is SEHNR and CDR2 FQNEAQ (reference sequence).

This clonotype was observed at least ten times. The rearrangement links TRBV7-6 to TRBJ1-1; unclear D gene. V lost 1 base and J 8 bases, leaving 11 bases between the germline ends. Germline assignment: CDR1 SGHVS and CDR2 FNYEAQ. The CDR3 totals 13 residues. As DNA, the CDR3 is TGTGCCAGCAGCTTAGGCGTGGGCAGGGAAGCTTTCTTT. This encodes CASSLGVGREAFF.

The gene calls are TRBV7-9 and TRBJ1-5; weak D call: TRBD1 (6 bases). V lost 2 bases and J lost 5, with 13 bases in between. The germline V gene encodes CDR1 SEHNR and CDR2 FQNEAQ (reference sequence). This CDR3 spans 15 amino acids. The CDR3 spells CASSLNTGRDQPQHF. The CDR3 coding sequence is TGTGCCAGCAGCTTAAATACAGGGCGGGATCAGCCCCAGCATTTT.

This clonotype was counted many times. The chain links TRBV7-2 to TRBJ2-3; 9 nucleotides line up with TRBD2. The CDR3 sequence is 15 residues long. Germline V gene lookup returns CDR1 SGHTA and CDR2 FQGNSA. Unmatched junction bases numbered 4, after V lost 5 bases and J lost 1 base. The CDR3 nucleotides read TGTGCCAGCAGCAACCGACTAGCGGGCACAGATACGCAGTATTTT. Its protein product is CASSNRLAGTDTQYF.

This clonotype occurred many times. The rearrangement links TRBV7-2 to TRBJ2-1; unclear D gene. Trimming shortened V by 1 base and J by 0 bases, and 7 bases separated the two germline ends. The germline gives CDR1 SGHTA, CDR2 FQGNSA. The CDR3 sequence is 15 residues long. As DNA, the CDR3 is TGTGCCAGCAGCTTAGTGTGGAGCTCCTACAATGAGCAGTTCTTC. This gives the protein CASSLVWSSYNEQFF.

This clonotype was detected ten times or more. V is TRBV7-6 and J is TRBJ2-1, with 10 bases that match TRBD2. Germline V CDR1 and CDR2: SGHVS, FNYEAQ. J was trimmed by 5 bases and V by 1 base; bases with no gene match: 8. CDR3 length: 17 residues. The CDR3 DNA reads TGTGCCAGCAGCTTAGGGTCCTCAGGACTAGCGGACAATGAGCAGTTCTTC. This translates into CASSLGSSGLADNEQFF.

This clonotype turned up a few times. J is TRBJ2-7 and V is TRBV29-1, with 10 bases aligning to TRBD2. Germline V gene data show CDR1 as SQVTM and CDR2 as ANQGSEA. Trimming cost V 4 bases and J 7 bases; bases outside gene matches: 4. The length of the CDR3 is 12 residues. CDR3 region: CSVGSSGGEQYF. CDR3 coding DNA: TGCAGCGTTGGGTCTAGCGGGGGAGAGCAGTACTTC.

This clonotype has just a few counts. The chain employs TRBV11-2 and TRBJ1-5; 8 nucleotides match TRBD1. This CDR3 has 15 amino acids. Germline CDR1 reads SGHAT; CDR2 reads FQNNGV. V shed 1 base and J 3 bases; nucleotides not matched to a gene: 2. The DNA of the CDR3 is TGTGCCAGCAGCTTAGCAGGGGGCCACAATCAGCCCCAGCATTTT. Its translation is CASSLAGGHNQPQHF.

This rearrangement joins TRBV7-2 to TRBJ2-1; D is uncertain. V lost 4 bases and J 8 bases, leaving 21 bases between the germline ends. The CDR3 loop spans 16 amino acids. Looked up from germline, CDR1 is SGHTA and CDR2 is FQGNSA. CDR3 protein: CASSSQPSAQVHEQFF. DNA of the CDR3: TGTGCCAGCAGCTCCCAGCCGTCGGCCCAAGTCCATGAGCAGTTCTTC.

The chain combines TRBV5-1 with TRBJ2-3; D call uncertain. The CDR3 is 17 amino acids. The germline V gene has CDR1 SGHRS and CDR2 YFSETQ. The V end was cut by 4 bases, the J end by 0 bases, with 18 bases between. CDR3 DNA: TGCGCCAGCAGCCGTTTTACGGAAAAATCTAGCACAGATACGCAGTATTTT. Translated: CASSRFTEKSSTDTQYF. The whole variable domain, remainder taken from reference TRBV5-1 and TRBJ2-3, is KAGVTQTPRYLIKTRGQQVTLSCSPISGHRSVSWYQQTPGQGLQFLFEYFSETQRNKGNFPGRFSGRQFSNSRSEMNVSTLELGDSALYLCASSRFTEKSSTDTQYFGPGTRLTVL.

This clonotype was detected many times. The V and J genes are TRBV12-3 or TRBV12-4 and TRBJ1-1, with unresolved D. V was clipped by 4 bases and J by 2 bases, with 17 bases between them. This CDR3 spans 16 amino acids. The CDR3 region has the DNA TGTGCCAGCAGTTCGAACCTCTGGGGAGTAAACACTGAAGCTTTCTTT. It is translated as CASSSNLWGVNTEAFF.

This clonotype was seen repeatedly, ten times or more. The chain carries TRBV6-6 and TRBJ2-7; D possibly matches TRBD1 or TRBD2 (6 bases each). Germline V lookup: CDR1 MNHNY, CDR2 SVGAGI (reference sequence). The CDR3 runs to 13 residues. The V gene lost 7 bases and the J gene lost 3 bases, with 13 bases spanning the gap. CDR3 in DNA: TGTGCCAGCACCCAGGGGAGGCACTACGAGCAGTACTTC. Its translation: CASTQGRHYEQYF.

Only a few counts were recorded for this clonotype. J is TRBJ1-2 and V is TRBV7-6; 7 positions match TRBD1. Germline V gene lookup returns CDR1 SGHVS and CDR2 FNYEAQ. The CDR3 contains 13 residues. The junction had 4 bases not matched to a gene; V was cut back by 0 bases and J by 9 bases. CDR3 amino acids: CASSLANRGSYTF. CDR3 DNA: TGTGCCAGCAGCTTAGCCAACAGGGGAAGCTACACCTTC.

The chain combines TRBV10-3 with TRBJ1-2; unclear D gene. The CDR3 has 14 amino acids. CDR1 is ENHRY, CDR2 SYGVKD, per germline. Trimming left V 3 bases short and J 3 bases short, with 11 bases between. As DNA, the CDR3 is TGTGCCATCAGTGATCAGGACGGTGACTATGGCTACACCTTC. Protein product: CAISDQDGDYGYTF.

The chain carries TRBV15 and TRBJ2-3; D gene unclear. The CDR3 is 13 amino acids. Germline lookup yields CDR1 LNHNV and CDR2 YYDKDF (reference sequence). The ends were cut back, 5 bases at V and 0 bases at J, with 6 bases in the middle. CDR3 DNA sequence: TGTGCCACCAGCCATGAGAGCACAGATACGCAGTATTTT. Translating it yields CATSHESTDTQYF.

This clonotype has just a few counts. The CDR3 DNA sequence: TGTGCCAGCAGTTACATCTCTGGGGCCAACGTCCTGACTTTC. It specifies CASSYISGANVLTF. The chain recombines TRBV7-4 with TRBJ2-6, with D uncertain. This CDR3 is 14 amino acids long. V lost 6 bases and J lost 0, with 6 bases in between. Germline V gene data show CDR1 as SGHVT and CDR2 as SQSDAQ. The full variable domain, completed using reference TRBV7-4 and TRBJ2-6, is GAGVSQSPRYKVAKRGRDVALRCDSISGHVTLYWYRQTLGQGSEVLTYSQSDAQRDKSGRPSGRFSAERPERSVSTLKIQRTEQGDSAVYLCASSYISGANVLTFGAGSRLTVL.

Only a few counts were recorded for this clonotype. The chain combines TRBV27 with TRBJ1-1; 8 nucleotides match TRBD1. CDR1 and CDR2 from the germline V gene are MNHEY and SMNVEV (reference sequence). This CDR3 comprises 15 residues. The V gene end was trimmed by 5 bases and the J gene end by 0 bases; junction bases not matched to a gene: 5. In nucleotides, the CDR3 is TGTGCCAGCAGTGCCCGACAGGGGATGAACACTGAAGCTTTCTTT. Its translation: CASSARQGMNTEAFF.

This clonotype was counted only a few times. The CDR3 loop reads CASSLRIGDTQYF. CDR3 in DNA: TGTGCCAGCAGTTTACGTATTGGGGATACGCAGTATTTT. J is TRBJ2-3 and V is TRBV27, with D unresolved. Germline values: CDR1 MNHEY, CDR2 SMNVEV (reference sequence). The CDR3 loop spans 13 amino acids. Deletions cut 2 bases from V and 6 bases from J, with 9 bases between.

The rearrangement links TRBV7-2 to TRBJ2-3, with 9 bases matching TRBD1. The CDR3 has 16 residues. V lost 5 bases, J lost 1 base, and 7 bases stayed unmatched. CDR1 is SGHTA, CDR2 FQGNSA, per germline. The CDR3 nucleotides are TGTGCCAGCAGCCTTAGCCGGGACAGGGGCACAGATACGCAGTATTTT. It yields the protein CASSLSRDRGTDTQYF. The whole variable domain, remainder taken from reference TRBV7-2 and TRBJ2-3, is GAGVSQSPSNKVTEKGKDVELRCDPISGHTALYWYRQSLGQGLEFLIYFQGNSAPDKSGLPSDRFSAERTGGSVSTLTIQRTQQEDSAVYLCASSLSRDRGTDTQYFGPGTRLTVL.

This CDR3 reads CASSSTGPGELFF. In nucleotides, the CDR3 is TGTGCCAGCAGTTCTACAGGGCCCGGGGAGCTGTTTTTT. The chain is built from TRBV12-3 or TRBV12-4 and TRBJ2-2; D is perhaps TRBD1 (6 bases). CDR3 length equals 13 residues. Trimming left V 4 bases short and J 6 bases short, with 9 bases between.

This clonotype was observed many times. This chain links TRBV7-2 with TRBJ1-3; TRBD1 aligns across 9 bases. Germline lookup yields CDR1 SGHTA and CDR2 FQGNSA. J gave up 2 bases and V 3 bases, and 5 bases lay outside the gene matches. The CDR3 length is 16 residues. The chain's CDR3 is CASSFLGTGTGNTIYF. The CDR3 bases are TGTGCCAGCAGCTTTCTCGGGACAGGGACTGGAAACACCATATATTTT.

This clonotype showed up just a few times. The V gene is TRBV28, the J gene TRBJ2-1, with TRBD2 as a possible D gene (6 bases). CDR1 MDHEN and CDR2 SYDVKM come from the germline V gene. V shed 5 bases and J shed 0 bases, with 14 bases lying between them. This CDR3 is built from 16 residues. CDR3: CASSPREIHSYNEQFF. CDR3 DNA sequence: TGTGCCAGCAGTCCTCGGGAGATTCACTCCTACAATGAGCAGTTCTTC. The entire variable domain, with the rest obtained from reference TRBV28 and TRBJ2-1, is as follows: DVKVTQSSRYLVKRTGEKVFLECVQDMDHENMFWYRQDPGLGLRLIYFSYDVKMKEKGDIPEGYSVSREKKERFSLILESASTNQTSMYLCASSPREIHSYNEQFFGPGTRLTVL.

In this sample, this clonotype turned up a few times. This sequence may be a read error, since a much larger clone differs from it by one base. This chain joins TRBV3-1 and TRBJ1-1; no clear D. Trimming took 4 bases from V and 6 from J, leaving 6 bases between them. The CDR3 totals 11 residues. Germline lookup yields CDR1 LGHDT and CDR2 YNNKEL (reference sequence). The DNA for the CDR3 is TGTGCCAGCAGCCGATGGGCTGAAGCTTTCTTT. Amino acids: CASSRWAEAFF.

This clonotype came up a few times. V and J are TRBV18 and TRBJ2-5; TRBD1 agrees at 8 bases. The CDR3 runs 17 residues. Germline CDR1 and CDR2: KGHSH and LQKENI. The J segment lost 2 bases and the V segment lost 6 bases, leaving 14 bases of the junction unmatched. This CDR3 reads CASSLLPPTGVQETQYF. CDR3 sequence (DNA): TGTGCCAGCTCGCTTCTACCCCCGACAGGGGTACAAGAGACCCAGTACTTC.

This rearrangement joins TRBV20-1 to TRBJ2-7; 10 bases map to TRBD1. Germline lookup yields CDR1 DFQATT and CDR2 SNEGSKA (reference sequence). CDR3 length equals 13 residues. The V segment lost 5 bases and the J segment 5 bases; nucleotides outside the gene matches: 6. The CDR3 sequence: CSALGQGINEQYF. DNA for the CDR3: TGCAGTGCTTTGGGACAGGGGATCAACGAGCAGTACTTC.

In regard to this clonotype: One end of the junction does not line up with germline, which may come from a read error. The rearrangement uses TRBV20-1 and TRBJ2-7, with 9 nucleotides matching TRBD1. This CDR3 spans 16 amino acids. The germline gives CDR1 DFQATT, CDR2 SNEGSKA (reference sequence). CDR3 DNA sequence: TGCAGTGCTAGAGAGAGTGGGACAGGGCGGGGCAACGAACAGTACTTC. Protein: CSARESGTGRGNEQYF.

This clonotype was detected a few times. The gene calls are TRBV18 and TRBJ1-4, with D perhaps TRBD1 (6 bases). CDR1 is KGHSH and CDR2 is LQKENI in the germline V gene. The CDR3 spans 14 residues. Trimming pared 4 bases from V and 6 bases from J, leaving 12 bases between. DNA of the CDR3: TGTGCCAGCTCACGTGACAGGAGCCATGAAAAACTGTTTTTT. Protein sequence: CASSRDRSHEKLFF.

This clonotype was found many times. The V gene is TRBV6-5, the J gene TRBJ2-1, with 8 bases fitting TRBD1. Germline V gives CDR1 MNHEY, CDR2 SVGAGI. V trimming: 5 bases; J trimming: 3 bases; junction bases outside the gene matches: 3. The CDR3 extends over 14 amino acids. The CDR3 loop is CASSRQGYYNEQFF. The DNA for the CDR3 is TGTGCCAGCAGTCGACAGGGGTACTACAATGAGCAGTTCTTC.

The V and J genes are TRBV6-6 and TRBJ1-1; D is unclear. The germline V gene encodes CDR1 MNHNY and CDR2 SVGAGI (reference sequence). The CDR3 runs to 12 residues. V dropped 6 bases and J dropped 5 bases, with 10 bases sitting between them. The CDR3 region is CASSQMGTEAFF. CDR3 DNA sequence: TGTGCCAGCAGCCAGATGGGTACTGAAGCTTTCTTT.